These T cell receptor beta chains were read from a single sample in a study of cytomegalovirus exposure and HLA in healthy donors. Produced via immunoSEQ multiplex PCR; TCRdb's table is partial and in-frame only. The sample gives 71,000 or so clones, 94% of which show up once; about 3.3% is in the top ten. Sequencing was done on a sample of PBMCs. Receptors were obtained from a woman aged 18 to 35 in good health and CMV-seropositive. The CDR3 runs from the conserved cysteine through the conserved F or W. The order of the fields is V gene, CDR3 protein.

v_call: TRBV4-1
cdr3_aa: CASSQGIRLGGGETQYF

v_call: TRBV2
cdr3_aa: CASRPGQGLTPQHF

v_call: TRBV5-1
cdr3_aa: CASSATTTKETQYF

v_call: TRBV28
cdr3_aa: CATSGGATNEKLFF

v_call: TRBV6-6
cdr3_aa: CASSRLGNTIYF

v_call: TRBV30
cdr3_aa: CAWRAEGPSSYEQYF

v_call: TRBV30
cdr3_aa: CAWSGPGQGSYGYTF

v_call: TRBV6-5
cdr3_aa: CASSYSIGGNTEAFF

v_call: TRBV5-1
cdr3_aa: CASSSGGGAASGDTQYF

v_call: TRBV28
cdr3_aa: CASSFAGSANYGYTF

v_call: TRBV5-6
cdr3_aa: CASSLYQTGYTGELFF

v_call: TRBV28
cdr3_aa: CASSPDPGRQTFFNNEQFF

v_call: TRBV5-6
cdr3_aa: CASSSTTGNRETQYF

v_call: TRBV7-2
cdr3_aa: CASSLGVGQGGHQPQHF

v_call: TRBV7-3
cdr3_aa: CASSLTLTSGGWNEQFF

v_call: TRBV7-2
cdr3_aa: CASSASVVTPNTDTQYF

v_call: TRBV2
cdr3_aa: CASRRENLAYEQYF

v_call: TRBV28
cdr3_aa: CASSFRIGNQPQHF

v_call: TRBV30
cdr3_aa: CAWSVRDRGYNEQFF

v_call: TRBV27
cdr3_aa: CASSLHSYRTNTGELFF

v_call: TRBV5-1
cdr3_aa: CASSLEGGPEVKLFF

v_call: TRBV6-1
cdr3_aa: CASTYGTGWTDTQYF